This TCR beta chain originates from a study of technical replicates of blood from several donors. Losses at the gene ends were 1 base for V and 5 bases for J; bases not matched to a gene: 2. Germline assignment: CDR1 MGHDK and CDR2 SYGVNS. The CDR3 length is 13 residues. Using immunoSEQ multiplex PCR, the repertoire was profiled, and TCRdb retains in-frame clones only, with some absent. Of about 68,000 clones in the sample, under 98% were seen once. V is TRBV25-1 and J is TRBJ2-7, with TRBD2 identical over 7 bases. This clonotype was sampled from a human donor in good health. Sequences were obtained from T cells isolated from PBMCs. CDR3 loop: CASSEWGGNEQYF. As DNA, the CDR3 is TGTGCCAGCAGTGAATGGGGGGGGAACGAGCAGTACTTC.